This TCR beta chain originates from a study of CD8+ T cells in alopecia areata. General study results and limits: Sequencing of scalp samples also captures resident alphabeta T cells of normal skin. Lesional scalp, notably in alopecia totalis/universalis, had clonality above that of normal scalp.

With respect to this clone: Its antigen is unidentified.

The CDR3 length is 12 residues. The V end lost 10 bases, the J end lost 4 bases, and 12 bases lay between the germline ends. CDR1 is ENHRY, CDR2 SYGVKD, per germline. Sequencing used cDNA as its template, made by extracting RNA and reverse transcribing it. Clones were read by immunoSEQ multiplex PCR, and TCRdb kept only the in-frame ones, dropping some. The sample holds 150,000 to 200,000 clones; about 63% are singletons and the top ten take approximately 15%. The V call is TRBV10-3, the J call TRBJ2-3; TRBD2 might be the D (6 bases). The input for sequencing was CD4+ T cells sorted from blood, taken at week 0. The TCR was taken from a human donor with alopecia areata. CDR3 region: CATRGGSDTQYF. Written as DNA, the CDR3 is TGTGCCACAAGGGGAGGTTCAGATACGCAGTATTTT.